Following are 2 T cell receptor beta chains from one sample sequenced in a study of T cell responses to AZD1222 COVID-19 vaccine. Using immunoSEQ multiplex PCR, the repertoire was profiled, and TCRdb retains in-frame clones only, with some absent. The table lists under 85,000 clones, approximately 90% of them singletons. The sample consisted of peripheral blood, taken on day 0 of AZD1222 vaccination. Receptors originate from an adult in good health.

The rearrangement links TRBV6-5 to TRBJ1-6, with D tentatively TRBD1 (6 bases). This CDR3 is 13 amino acids long. In germline, CDR1 is MNHEY, CDR2 SVGAGI. Trimming shortened V by 6 bases and J by 7 bases, and 10 bases separated the two germline ends. The CDR3, as DNA: TGTGCCAGCAGGAGGACAGAAAATTCACCCCTCCACTTT. It yields the protein CASRRTENSPLHF.

This chain connects TRBV29-1 to TRBJ2-2; D is unclear. The CDR3 covers 14 residues. Germline lookup yields CDR1 SQVTM and CDR2 ANQGSEA. V was pared by 3 bases and J by 3 bases, with 11 bases between. DNA of the CDR3: TGCAGCGTTGACGTCGGCGTTTACACCGGGGAGCTGTTTTTT. This translates into CSVDVGVYTGELFF.